The 16 T cell receptor beta chains below all came from one sample that was sequenced in a study of PD-L1 blockade in urothelial cancer. Method: immunoSEQ multiplex PCR; TCRdb's copy keeps in-frame clones and lacks some. The repertoire consists of tens of thousands of clones, with roughly 82% occurring once and the leading ten covering 1% to 1.5%. Time point described: pretreatment peripheral blood. Source: PBMCs, taken around atezolizumab (anti-PD-L1) treatment. Receptor source: a man in his fifties with urothelial cancer.

CDR3 in amino acids: CASSFRAGSTEAFF. CDR3 DNA: TGTGCCAGCAGTTTCAGGGCGGGGTCCACTGAAGCTTTCTTT. The chain carries TRBV27 and TRBJ1-1; a possible D gene is TRBD1 (5 bases). CDR3 size: 14 residues. Germline V CDR1 and CDR2: MNHEY, SMNVEV (reference sequence). The germline V and J ends were trimmed by 3 bases and 4 bases, with 12 bases remaining between them.

The J gene is TRBJ2-6, the V gene TRBV13, with D hard to call. V was cut by 0 bases and J by 0 bases, with 3 bases left in between. Germline loops: CDR1 PRHDT, CDR2 FYEKMQ (reference sequence). This CDR3 comprises 15 residues. The CDR3 DNA follows: TGTGCCAGCAGCTTAGGGTACTCTGGGGCCAACGTCCTGACTTTC. This gives the protein CASSLGYSGANVLTF.

The chain is built from TRBV6-6 and TRBJ2-3; 7 bases are shared with TRBD1. This CDR3 spans 14 amino acids. V shed 4 bases, J shed 2 bases, and the junction held 3 bases outside the gene matches. From germline, CDR1 is MNHNY and CDR2 SVGAGI (reference sequence). The CDR3 DNA reads as TGTGCCAGCAGTTCCGACAGGGTCACAGATACGCAGTATTTT. As protein: CASSSDRVTDTQYF.

The chain couples TRBV9 to TRBJ2-7, with 8 bases identical to TRBD1. Germline assignment: CDR1 SGDLS and CDR2 YYNGEE. Trimming at V came to 3 bases and at J to 0 bases, leaving 11 bases not matched to a gene. There are 17 residues in the CDR3. The CDR3 is CASSAHIAGTGSYEQYF. DNA of the CDR3: TGTGCCAGCAGCGCACACATCGCCGGGACAGGCTCCTACGAGCAGTACTTC.

The V and J genes are TRBV7-8 and TRBJ2-5; 12 bases line up with TRBD2. This CDR3 comprises 14 residues. The germline CDR1 and CDR2 sequences are SGHVS and FQNEAQ. V lost 7 bases and J lost 5; bases outside the gene matches: 5. CDR3 sequence: CASTASGRGETQYF. The DNA of the CDR3 is TGTGCCAGCACTGCTAGCGGGAGGGGGGAGACCCAGTACTTC. Drawing the rest from reference TRBV7-8 and TRBJ2-5, the complete variable domain is GAGVSQSPRYKVAKRGQDVALRCDPISGHVSLFWYQQALGQGPEFLTYFQNEAQLDKSGLPSDRFFAERPEGSVSTLKIQRTQQEDSAVYLCASTASGRGETQYFGPGTRLLVL.

V and J are TRBV11-2 and TRBJ1-1, with D perhaps matching TRBD1 (5 bases). This CDR3 has 13 residues. V was pared by 10 bases and J by 6 bases, with 18 bases between. CDR1 and CDR2 from the germline V gene are SGHAT and FQNNGV. The DNA for the CDR3 is TGTGCCACCCGACTAAGGCGGGGCCCTGAAGCTTTCTTT. Residues: CATRLRRGPEAFF.

The chain couples TRBV9 to TRBJ2-2; D is unresolved. CDR1 and CDR2 (germline): SGDLS, YYNGEE. The CDR3 length is 17 residues. Trimming removed 1 base from V and 0 bases from J, with 13 bases in between. CDR3 sequence reads: CASSVPPHITNTGELFF. The CDR3 DNA follows: TGTGCCAGCAGCGTACCCCCACACATTACGAACACCGGGGAGCTGTTTTTT.

The chain has TRBV4-3 and TRBJ2-1; TRBD2 agrees at 15 bases. With 4 bases clipped from V and 9 bases from J, the junction kept 10 bases outside the gene matches. The CDR3 runs 17 residues. Germline lookup yields CDR1 LGHNA and CDR2 YSLEER. DNA of the CDR3: TGCGCCAGCAGCCGGACTAGCGGGAGGGCCGCGATTGGTGAGCAGTTCTTC. As protein: CASSRTSGRAAIGEQFF.

In DNA form, the CDR3 reads TGTGCCAGCAGTTACCTTAGGGGGACCGGGGAGCTGTTTTTT. This gives the protein CASSYLRGTGELFF. This chain links TRBV6-5 with TRBJ2-2; a weak D match, TRBD1 (6 bases). The V end was cut by 2 bases, the J end by 5 bases, with 9 bases between. In germline, CDR1 is MNHEY, CDR2 SVGAGI. CDR3 size: 14 residues.

The chain recombines TRBV18 with TRBJ2-6, with TRBD2 matching over 8 bases. The CDR3 is 16 residues long. V trimming: 6 bases; J trimming: 4 bases; junction bases outside the gene matches: 8. Germline loops: CDR1 KGHSH, CDR2 LQKENI. CDR3 bases: TGTGCCAGCTCCCGCCCGGGGGGGTCCGGGGCCAACGTCCTGACTTTC. This sequence encodes CASSRPGGSGANVLTF.

The V call is TRBV5-1, the J call TRBJ2-3, with 7 bases that match TRBD2. V was pared by 3 bases and J by 0 bases, with 7 bases of the junction left unmatched. The CDR3 has 16 residues. Germline assignment: CDR1 SGHRS and CDR2 YFSETQ. Here the CDR3 DNA reads TGCGCCAGCAGCTCCGCAAGCGGGGAGAGCACAGATACGCAGTATTTT. Translating it yields CASSSASGESTDTQYF. The variable domain in full, completed from reference TRBV5-1 and TRBJ2-3, reads KAGVTQTPRYLIKTRGQQVTLSCSPISGHRSVSWYQQTPGQGLQFLFEYFSETQRNKGNFPGRFSGRQFSNSRSEMNVSTLELGDSALYLCASSSASGESTDTQYFGPGTRLTVL.

The rearrangement joins TRBV7-9 to TRBJ2-1; 7 positions match TRBD1. Trimming cost V 1 base and J 0 bases; bases outside gene matches: 3. Germline V gene lookup returns CDR1 SEHNR and CDR2 FQNEAQ (reference sequence). CDR3 size: 16 residues. The CDR3 region has the DNA TGTGCCAGCAGCTTAGTCCGGGACAGCTCCTACAATGAGCAGTTCTTC. The encoded protein is CASSLVRDSSYNEQFF.

The rearrangement joins TRBV5-4 to TRBJ1-4; tentative D call: TRBD1 (6 bases). CDR3 length equals 14 residues. The V gene lost 3 bases and the J gene lost 7 bases, with 13 bases spanning the gap. Germline CDR1 reads SGHNT; CDR2 reads YYREEE (reference sequence). In DNA, the CDR3 is TGTGCCAGCAGCTGGACAGCGGATAGTGAAAAACTGTTTTTT. It encodes CASSWTADSEKLFF.

The chain couples TRBV30 to TRBJ2-3, with TRBD1 matching 10 bases. The germline gives CDR1 GTSNPN, CDR2 SVGIG (reference sequence). This CDR3 is 17 amino acids long. V shed 5 bases and J 1 base; nucleotides not matched to a gene: 12. CDR3 loop: CAWGTGAPRGGTDTQYF. CDR3 in DNA: TGTGCCTGGGGGACAGGGGCCCCACGGGGCGGCACAGATACGCAGTATTTT. Looking up the rest from reference TRBV30 and TRBJ2-3 gives the full variable domain: SQTIHQWPATLVQPVGSPLSLECTVEGTSNPNLYWYRQAAGRGLQLLFYSVGIGQISSEVPQNLSASRPQDRQFILSSKKLLLSDSGFYLCAWGTGAPRGGTDTQYFGPGTRLTVL.

This chain links TRBV2 with TRBJ1-2, with D perhaps matching TRBD1 (5 bases). Germline CDR1 reads SNHLY; CDR2 reads FYNNEI. The CDR3 runs to 13 residues. The V gene lost 9 bases and the J gene lost 5 bases, with 16 bases spanning the gap. CDR3 loop: CASFLGTGYGYTF. As DNA, the CDR3 is TGTGCCAGTTTTTTAGGAACAGGTTATGGCTACACCTTC.

This clone has a single count. The chain recombines TRBV7-6 with TRBJ2-1, with D possibly matching TRBD2 (5 bases). The CDR3 extends over 15 amino acids. Germline CDR1 SGHVS, CDR2 FNYEAQ. The ends were cut back, 4 bases at V and 2 bases at J, with 12 bases in the middle. The CDR3 nucleotides read TGTGCCAGCAGCTCGGGATCCACAACCTACAATGAGCAGTTCTTC. It specifies CASSSGSTTYNEQFF. The entire variable domain, with the rest obtained from reference TRBV7-6 and TRBJ2-1, is as follows: GAGVSQSPRYKVTKRGQDVALRCDPISGHVSLYWYRQALGQGPEFLTYFNYEAQQDKSGLPNDRFSAERPEGSISTLTIQRTEQRDSAMYRCASSSGSTTYNEQFFGPGTRLTVL.